A selection of T cell receptor beta chains follows, all from one sample in a study of blood T cell repertoires in COVID-19. Assay: immunoSEQ multiplex PCR; the TCRdb copy retains only in-frame clones and omits some. The table lists over 200,000 clones, about 85% of them singletons. Sequences were obtained from peripheral blood. These receptors all come from a woman aged 18-29 years who had recovered from COVID-19. Both conserved end residues are part of each CDR3. Fields, in order: V gene, clone size, J gene, D gene, CDR3 DNA, CDR3 protein. The D gene is left open where the match is weak. Only some rows state a clone size, as once, few, many or a class for expanded clones.

V: TRBV7-2; size: few; J: TRBJ2-5; D: -; DNA: TGTGCCAGCAGCTTAGATCTGACCCAGTACTTC; CDR3: CASSLDLTQYF
V: TRBV7-9; size: -; J: TRBJ1-6; D: -; DNA: TGTGCCAGCAGTAACTTAGGGGGTCATGTCTCACCCCTCCACTTT; CDR3: CASSNLGGHVSPLHF
V: TRBV7-3; size: -; J: TRBJ2-1; D: TRBD1; DNA: TGTGCCAGCAGCTCCGGGACAGGGGCCTACAATGAGCAGTTCTTC; CDR3: CASSSGTGAYNEQFF
V: TRBV5-1; size: once; J: TRBJ2-1; D: -; DNA: TGCGCCAGCAGCTTGATAGACGGGGGGCTGTTCTTC; CDR3: CASSLIDGGLFF
V: TRBV29-1; size: -; J: TRBJ2-3; D: -; DNA: TGCAGCGTGACTCAACTATCGGGGCAGGGGAGAATTGATACGCAGTATTTT; CDR3: CSVTQLSGQGRIDTQYF
V: TRBV13; size: -; J: TRBJ2-5; D: TRBD2; DNA: TGTGCCAGCAGCCATGCGGCTAGCGGAGAGACCCAGTACTTC; CDR3: CASSHAASGETQYF
V: TRBV4-1; size: -; J: TRBJ1-5; D: -; DNA: TGCGCCAGCAGCCAAGATTGGGGCCATCGCCTAAATCAGCCCCAGCATTTT; CDR3: CASSQDWGHRLNQPQHF
V: TRBV7-9; size: -; J: TRBJ1-5; D: -; DNA: TGTGCCAGCAGCTTAATTCGCGATCAGCCCCAGCATTTT; CDR3: CASSLIRDQPQHF
V: TRBV30; size: once; J: TRBJ2-1; D: -; DNA: TGTGCCTGGAGTGTAAATCAGGGTTACAATGAGCAGTTCTTC; CDR3: CAWSVNQGYNEQFF
V: TRBV19; size: few; J: TRBJ2-5; D: -; DNA: TGTGCCAGTAGTTCGAGCGGAGAGACCCAGTACTTC; CDR3: CASSSSGETQYF
V: TRBV6-5; size: few; J: TRBJ2-2; D: -; DNA: TGTGCCAGCAGTCAGGACTTCATCACCGGGGAGCTGTTTTTT; CDR3: CASSQDFITGELFF
V: TRBV5-1; size: -; J: TRBJ1-1; D: TRBD1; DNA: TGCGCCAGCAGCTTGGTGACAGGGCGCCTAAGGAACACTGAAGCTTTCTTT; CDR3: CASSLVTGRLRNTEAFF
V: TRBV11-3; size: -; J: TRBJ2-4; D: TRBD1; DNA: TGTGCCACCAAGGGACAGGCCGGGAACATTCAGTACTTC; CDR3: CATKGQAGNIQYF
V: TRBV2; size: -; J: TRBJ1-1; D: -; DNA: TGTGCCAGCATCGGGGGGAATTCACCTGAAGCTTTCTTT; CDR3: CASIGGNSPEAFF
V: TRBV24-1; size: -; J: TRBJ1-1; D: TRBD1; DNA: TGTGCCACCGTTGACGGACAGGCCGCATCTATGAACACTGAAGCTTTCTTT; CDR3: CATVDGQAASMNTEAFF